This TCR beta chain was identified during a study of neoadjuvant anti-PD-1 for oral cavity cancer (dated by TCRdb to 2020 to 2022). Study-level background: Before undergoing curative-intent surgical resection, most patients got three to four biweekly nivolumab doses at 3 mg/kg. Patients without progression received a fourth nivolumab dose around day 43 and underwent definitive surgical resection on days 50-56. Under RECIST 1.1, a patient counted as a responder if showing complete response, partial response or stable disease, and as a non-responder if showing progression. The parent correlative cohort had around 13 patients and a response rate of 33%.

Details on this clone: No cognate antigen has been identified for it. No base-level quality is on record; no much larger clone is a single base apart.

Study-wide findings and limitations: Greater tumor shrinkage was correlated with larger post-treatment sizes of preexisting intratumoral clones, suggesting that expansion of preexisting clones contributed to response. Higher pretreatment blood Treg/Th17 ratios correlated with both higher pretreatment blood TCRbeta clonality and lower post-treatment tumor TCRbeta clonality. Only a few patients per response group were included in the TCR analyses, and the authors called for validation in larger cohorts.

For survey sequencing of tumor libraries, mostly roughly 5 ug of input genomic DNA was used, and two replicates were run per sample. TCRbeta libraries were prepared with the immunoSEQ hsTCRbeta kit according to the manufacturer's instructions. Sequencing of the completed libraries took place using an Illumina NovaSeq 6000 S4 flow cell after they had been pooled to around 3 nM. For the original study's pipeline: Raw data preprocessing and quality control were performed with the immunoSEQ Analyzer. The analysis was restricted to productive rearrangements, with each unique CDR3 amino acid sequence defining a clonotype. Repertoire clonality was estimated as the Gini-Simpson index, computed with the R package tcR. Student's t test was used to compare Gini indices, and Pearson correlation was used to assess associations with tumor size change. Not all clones reach the TCRdb copy of this immuneACCESS table, which keeps in-frame sequences only. Checked studies attribute under half of the gap to unresolved V genes and leave the rest unexplained. Clone size and the V and J calls come from that table; the DNA yielded D and trimming. The sample table shows approximately 12,000 clones, and about three fifths are seen once. 12% of the sample comes from the top ten.

The CDR3 contains 15 residues, cysteine and phenylalanine counted. This entry keeps only the CDR3 DNA: 45 bases, framed from base 1. The germline V gene (reference sequence) supplies CDR1 LNHDA and CDR2 SQIVND. Relative to germline, V is 1 base shorter and J is 0 bases shorter, with 10 bases between their ends. The sample's time point, from its label and the paper: before neoadjuvant nivolumab. The patients had newly diagnosed stage II-IVA oral cavity squamous cell carcinoma and had not received any prior systemic or radiation treatment. The cohort was made up of patients with locally advanced, HPV-negative oral cavity squamous cell carcinoma. Samples came from a longitudinal correlative study of a single-arm phase II trial of neoadjuvant nivolumab in oral cavity squamous cell carcinoma. Subject-matched pre- and post-treatment PBMCs and tumors from three responders and three non-responders underwent genomic DNA-based TCRbeta sequencing. The Maxwell RSC DNA from Tissue kit was used to isolate genomic DNA from tumor tissue.

The sample consisted of tumor tissue, taken before nivolumab (anti-PD-1) treatment. The rearrangement joined TRBV19 to TRBJ2-7; a tentative D match to TRBD2 spans 6 bases. The receptor's source is a person aged 35-79 years with oral cavity squamous cell carcinoma. The CDR3 has the sequence CASSIGGRPSYEQYF. The nucleotide sequence reads as follows: TGTGCCAGTAGTATAGGAGGGAGGCCCTCCTACGAGCAGTACTTC.